This record concerns one TCR beta chain sequence. Reverse transcription of roughly 0.5 to 1 ug RNA was carried out with random hexamers. TCRdb ran MiXCR on the immunoSEQ multiplex PCR reads and lists one entry per CDR3 protein. Among about 240,000 distinct CDR3 sequences listed, about 95% were seen once. Unmatched junction bases numbered 3, after V lost 5 bases and J lost 0 bases. Germline CDR1 is SEHNR and CDR2 is FQNEAQ (reference sequence). The CDR3 runs 14 residues. The data were obtained in a study of CD8 T cells in Susac syndrome. Material: CD4+ T cells from PBMCs. The chain couples TRBV7-9 to TRBJ1-1; 7 bases align to TRBD1. This receptor was taken from a human donor with Susac syndrome. The CDR3 region is CASSNTGVNTEAFF. CDR3 DNA sequence: TGTGCCAGCAGCAACACAGGGGTGAACACTGAAGCTTTCTTT. Variable domain in full (rest from reference TRBV7-9 and TRBJ1-1): DTGVSQNPRHKITKRGQNVTFRCDPISEHNRLYWYRQTLGQGPEFLTYFQNEAQLEKSRLLSDRFSAERPKGSFSTLEIQRTEQGDSAMYLCASSNTGVNTEAFFGQGTRLTVV.